This T cell receptor beta chain comes out of a study of T-cell reconstitution after alpha-beta-depleted transplantation in children (dated by TCRdb to the mid-2010s). For the wider study: Using TCR repertoire profiling, the study followed T-cell immune reconstitution in a quantitative way in children after TCRalphabeta/CD19-depleted allogeneic hematopoietic cell transplantation.

The library was generated by PCR. The sequencer was an Illumina HiSeq 2500. Molecular barcoding was employed in the preparation of TCR libraries, with unique molecular identifiers being used to normalize TCRbeta repertoire quantification. TCRdb applied fastp at Q25 and MiXCR to the public reads, then kept only in-frame beta chains. Rows are unified per CDR3 protein, each entry keeping the most common DNA and genes. The sample table shows a few hundred thousand distinct CDR3 sequences, and around 16% are seen once. The top ten constitute roughly 3.3% of the sample. Measured from the cysteine to the phenylalanine, the CDR3 is 12 residues long. The DNA shown is the 36-base CDR3, in frame from base 1. V lost 7 bases and J lost 6 bases; the stretch between them is 12 bases long. Details on this clonotype: No cognate antigen has been identified for it. No much larger clonotype is one base removed from it; base qualities were not supplied.

The rearrangement combines TRBV12-3 or TRBV12-4 with TRBJ1-1; confidence is insufficient to name the D gene. This receptor was obtained from a human donor who donated a stem cell graft to a child with acute lymphoblastic leukemia. This specimen consisted of PBMCs from the stem cell graft donor, obtained from the stem cell graft. The CDR3 reads as follows: CASITARPEAFF. In nucleotides, the sequence is TGTGCCAGCATCACCGCCCGTCCTGAAGCTTTCTTT.